The clone carrying this T cell receptor beta chain was recorded many times. Its antigen is undetermined. Trimming took 4 bases from V and 2 from J; bases not matched to a gene: 7. Germline lookup yields CDR1 SGHVS and CDR2 FQNEAQ. This CDR3 has 15 residues. The iRepertoire nested amplicon-rescue multiplex PCR amplified TCR alpha and beta CDR3s from RNA. TCRdb passed the multiplex PCR reads through MiXCR, listing each CDR3 protein once. The sample includes approximately 90,000 distinct CDR3 sequences, around 23% of them seen just once. The data derive from a study of glioma-infiltrating T cells. The study's findings and limits: Above-expected tissue-blood divergence occurred in all gliomas, most in low-grade ones. CDR3 overlap between tissue and blood was very small.

The rearrangement links TRBV7-8 to TRBJ1-2, with 7 bases identical to TRBD1. This receptor was obtained from a human donor with low-grade glioma or glioblastoma, undergoing nonglioma brain surgery, or in good health (not recorded which). Sequencing was carried out using glioma tissue, nonneoplastic brain tissue, or PBMCs (not recorded which). The DNA of the CDR3 is TGTGCCAGCAGCTCACAGGGGTTGGGGAACTATGGCTACACCTTC. Protein: CASSSQGLGNYGYTF.